The 12 T cell receptor beta chains listed next were all sequenced from one sample in a study of blood T cell repertoires in COVID-19. Here immunoSEQ multiplex PCR was the method, and the copy in TCRdb shows in-frame clones only, minus some. The sample records under 250,000 clones, around 83% being singletons. The sequenced material came from peripheral blood. These receptors originate from a woman aged 50 to 60 with acute or convalescent COVID-19.

The chain recombines TRBV6-5 with TRBJ1-1, with TRBD1 matching 7 bases. V shed 6 bases, J shed 2 bases, and the junction held 9 bases outside the gene matches. This CDR3 region has 15 residues. Germline lookup yields CDR1 MNHEY and CDR2 SVGAGI. CDR3 coding DNA: TGTGCCAGCAGATCCTACAGGGGCGAAAACACTGAAGCTTTCTTT. It specifies CASRSYRGENTEAFF.

V is TRBV24-1 and J is TRBJ2-7; 7 nucleotides line up with TRBD2. Germline V lookup: CDR1 KGHDR, CDR2 SFDVKD. The V segment lost 3 bases and the J segment 2 bases; nucleotides outside the gene matches: 6. This CDR3 has 15 residues. This CDR3 is CATSDGGRAPYEQYF. The CDR3 coding sequence is TGTGCCACCAGTGATGGAGGGAGGGCCCCCTACGAGCAGTACTTC.

The rearrangement uses TRBV30 and TRBJ2-6, with D hard to call. The CDR3 runs to 18 residues. Germline CDR1 is GTSNPN and CDR2 is SVGIG (reference sequence). V lost 1 base and J 1 base, leaving 17 bases between the germline ends. Here the CDR3 DNA reads TGTGCCTGGAGTGGTCTCTGGTCTGGGCAGTCTGGGGCCAACGTCCTGACTTTC. This translates into CAWSGLWSGQSGANVLTF.

The V and J genes are TRBV5-1 and TRBJ1-2; 7 positions agree with TRBD1. The CDR3 covers 12 residues. J was trimmed by 12 bases and V by 2 bases; bases with no gene match: 7. The germline V gene has CDR1 SGHRS and CDR2 YFSETQ. The CDR3 DNA follows: TGCGCCAGCAGCTTAAGACAGGGACTTCACACCTTC. Translated: CASSLRQGLHTF.

The chain has TRBV20-1 and TRBJ1-2, with D unclear. Trimming left V 3 bases short and J 2 bases short, with 10 bases between. The germline V gene has CDR1 DFQATT and CDR2 SNEGSKA (reference sequence). The CDR3 contains 13 residues. CDR3 bases: TGCAGTGCTAGTGGTCAGGCCAACTATGGCTACACCTTC. Its protein is CSASGQANYGYTF.

The rearrangement joins TRBV7-6 to TRBJ1-2; no clear D gene. The CDR3 is made up of 15 amino acids. Trimming took 0 bases from V and 8 from J, leaving 16 bases between them. Germline values: CDR1 SGHVS, CDR2 FNYEAQ. The CDR3 DNA is TGTGCCAGCAGCTTAGCGCCGGGAAGTCCGAAAGGCTACACCTTC. This translates into CASSLAPGSPKGYTF.

The chain uses TRBV9 and TRBJ2-1, with TRBD2 as a possible D gene (5 bases). This CDR3 has 15 residues. The V end was cut by 3 bases, the J end by 1 base, with 11 bases between. Germline V gene data show CDR1 as SGDLS and CDR2 as YYNGEE. CDR3 in amino acids: CASSGGLLSYNEQFF. CDR3 in DNA: TGTGCCAGCAGCGGCGGACTCCTTTCCTACAATGAGCAGTTCTTC.

The chain combines TRBV29-1 with TRBJ2-7; 11 bases agree with TRBD1. CDR1 and CDR2 from the germline V gene are SQVTM and ANQGSEA. The CDR3 spans 14 residues. V shed 4 bases and J 5 bases; nucleotides not matched to a gene: 7. CDR3 residues: CSVALRTGGDEQYF. The DNA of the CDR3 is TGCAGCGTTGCCCTTCGGACAGGGGGCGACGAGCAGTACTTC.

The chain is built from TRBV19 and TRBJ2-7, with TRBD1 matching over 12 bases. CDR3 length: 16 residues. CDR1 and CDR2 (germline): LNHDA, SQIVND (reference sequence). V was clipped by 4 bases and J by 6 bases; unmatched bases: 10. The CDR3 DNA sequence: TGTGCCAGTAGTAACCCGAGGGACAGGGGGCGCGGCGAGCAGTACTTC. Amino acids: CASSNPRDRGRGEQYF.

The rearrangement joins TRBV5-6 to TRBJ1-1; 8 nucleotides agree with TRBD1. Per germline, CDR1 SGHDT and CDR2 YYEEEE. The CDR3 has 14 residues. V trimming: 3 bases; J trimming: 1 base; junction bases outside the gene matches: 2. The DNA for the CDR3 is TGTGCCAGCAGCTGGGGACAGGAGAACACTGAAGCTTTCTTT. Protein product: CASSWGQENTEAFF.

This clone was seen more than once but under ten times. This chain links TRBV27 with TRBJ2-1; 7 nucleotides align to TRBD2. There are 15 residues in the CDR3. Germline loops: CDR1 MNHEY, CDR2 SMNVEV (reference sequence). J lost 8 bases, V lost 2 bases, and 9 bases had no gene match. CDR3 residues: CASSLLAETGDEQFF. CDR3 DNA sequence: TGTGCCAGCAGTTTACTAGCGGAGACCGGGGATGAGCAGTTCTTC.

The chain uses TRBV14 and TRBJ2-5; D not certain. Germline assignment: CDR1 SGHDN and CDR2 FVKESK. Trimming removed 1 base from V and 3 bases from J, with 9 bases in between. This CDR3 has 14 amino acids. This chain's CDR3 is CASSQARAEETQYF. The CDR3 DNA reads TGTGCCAGCAGCCAAGCTAGAGCAGAAGAGACCCAGTACTTC.